This is a list of T cell receptor beta chains from one sample in a study of shared clonotypes between healthy human individuals. Produced via immunoSEQ multiplex PCR; TCRdb's table is partial and in-frame only. The data show some 2,100,000 clones, approximately 94% seen once. Sequenced sample: naive CD8+ T cells from PBMCs. All receptors come from a man between 18 and 29 years old in good health. Some clones in this sample may be carry-over from other donors' samples. Each CDR3 is given with its conserved first and last residue. A D gene is named only where the DNA matches it firmly.

TRBD2	TRBV19	TRBJ2-3	CASSTRYSGTDTQYF	TGTGCCAGTAGTACCCGATATAGCGGGACAGATACGCAGTATTTT
NA	TRBV4-1	TRBJ1-2	CASSSTRGAGAEGYTF	TGCGCCAGCAGCTCCACCCGGGGGGCCGGGGCGGAAGGCTACACCTTC
NA	TRBV5-5	TRBJ2-7	CASSLGTRGYEQYF	TGTGCCAGCAGCTTGGGGACCCGTGGGTACGAGCAGTACTTC
NA	TRBV12-5	TRBJ2-7	CASGHDLSEVYF	TGTGCTAGTGGTCACGACCTCTCCGAGGTGTACTTC
NA	TRBV4-2	TRBJ2-2	CASSQDLGSNTGELFF	TGTGCCAGCAGCCAAGATTTGGGCAGCAACACCGGGGAGCTGTTTTTT
NA	TRBV7-6	TRBJ2-1	CASSLMGPNEQFF	TGTGCCAGCAGCTTAATGGGACCCAATGAGCAGTTCTTC
TRBD1	TRBV29-1	TRBJ2-7	CSVEGGQGWYEQYF	TGCAGCGTCGAGGGGGGACAGGGGTGGTACGAGCAGTACTTC
TRBD2	TRBV9	TRBJ2-3	CASSYPTSGRSADTQYF	TGTGCCAGCAGCTACCCCACTAGCGGGAGATCCGCAGATACGCAGTATTTT
NA	TRBV7-9	TRBJ2-4	CASSPRAGVAINIQYF	TGTGCCAGCAGCCCCCGTGCAGGAGTAGCGATCAACATTCAGTACTTC
NA	TRBV7-8	TRBJ1-3	CASSAGALELDTIYF	TGTGCCAGCAGCGCAGGGGCTTTGGAATTGGACACCATATATTTT
NA	TRBV5-4	TRBJ2-3	CASSFWPGEGDTQYF	TGTGCCAGCAGCTTTTGGCCAGGGGAAGGGGATACGCAGTATTTT
TRBD1	TRBV7-8	TRBJ1-4	CASSPRGQGPNDEKLFF	TGTGCCAGCAGCCCTCGGGGACAGGGGCCAAATGATGAAAAACTGTTTTTT
NA	TRBV27	TRBJ2-3	CASSGGTDTQYF	TGTGCCAGCAGTGGGGGCACAGATACGCAGTATTTT
TRBD1	TRBV6-1	TRBJ2-7	CASREGQASYEQYF	TGTGCCAGCAGGGAGGGACAGGCTTCCTACGAGCAGTACTTC
TRBD2	TRBV5-4	TRBJ2-7	CASSWGTRGDHEQYF	TGTGCCAGCAGCTGGGGGACGCGGGGGGACCACGAGCAGTACTTC
TRBD1	TRBV14	TRBJ2-1	CASSQDDWTGDNEQFF	TGTGCCAGCAGCCAAGATGACTGGACAGGGGACAATGAGCAGTTCTTC
NA	TRBV7-6	TRBJ2-7	CASSLGQSPWYEQYF	TGTGCCAGCAGCTTAGGCCAATCCCCGTGGTACGAGCAGTACTTC
NA	TRBV7-9	TRBJ1-1	CASSLEAGFMNTEAFF	TGTGCCAGCAGCTTAGAGGCTGGATTCATGAACACTGAAGCTTTCTTT
TRBD2	TRBV10-1	TRBJ2-3	CASSEFLLAGELDTQYF	TGCGCCAGCAGTGAGTTCTTATTAGCGGGAGAACTAGATACGCAGTATTTT
NA	TRBV9	TRBJ2-2	CASSGGPTGELFF	TGTGCCAGCAGCGGGGGCCCCACCGGGGAGCTGTTTTTT